This paragraph covers one T cell receptor (beta chain) sequence. Antigen: not known. The germline gene is not matched at one end of the junction; a read error may be the cause. A library prepared for alpha chains yielded this beta chain as an off-target read; its size is of little meaning. The sample comes from a study of spatial heterogeneity in lung cancer. Germline values: CDR1 SNHLY, CDR2 FYNNEI. This CDR3 is 14 amino acids long. Study observations and caveats: Mutation counts in tumors were tracked by counts of expanded intratumoral alpha and beta TCRs.

On each TCR cDNA molecule, a unique molecular identifier was present. Using its own MiXCR run on the 5' RACE reads, TCRdb lists one record per CDR3 protein. The table shows 15,000 to 20,000 distinct CDR3 sequences, with roughly 10% occurring only once. Time point of the sample: sample taken at primary tumor resection. The donors, fewer than 90 patients with untreated early-stage non-small cell lung cancer, provided the samples. The sequenced material consisted of unsorted whole RNA from tumor, nontumor lung or frozen PBMC. The sequenced sample was lung tumor tissue, obtained at surgery. The sequence came from a female donor with early-stage non-small cell lung cancer. The chain couples TRBV2 to TRBJ2-7; 7 bases are a match to TRBD1. The CDR3 spells CASRKGARSYERYF. The CDR3 DNA follows: TGTGCCAGCAGGAAGGGGGCTAGATCCTACGAGCGGTACTTC.